The 30 T cell receptor beta chains presented below share a single source sample, sequenced in a study of T-cell memory formation after mild COVID-19. TCRdb re-called the 5' RACE reads with MiXCR, one entry per CDR3 protein. The data hold under 300,000 distinct CDR3 sequences, with roughly 8.2% observed a single time. Sequencing used PBMCs or a T cell subset sorted from them (not recorded which). These receptors were collected from a young man who had mild COVID-19 (a few samples of this study predate the infection). Cell type and time point are not known.

The table lists this clonotype with a few counts. CDR3 in DNA: TGCGCCAGCAGCTTGTCTAAGGTGGCAGATACGCAGTATTTT. It encodes CASSLSKVADTQYF. V is TRBV5-1 and J is TRBJ2-3; D uncertain. CDR1 SGHRS and CDR2 YFSETQ come from the germline V gene. Trimming took 1 base from V and 4 from J, leaving 10 bases between them. CDR3 length: 14 residues.

This clonotype has only a few counts. The chain employs TRBV27 and TRBJ2-1; 9 bases match TRBD1. Germline CDR1 is MNHEY and CDR2 is SMNVEV (reference sequence). The CDR3 covers 15 residues. V was clipped by 2 bases and J by 7 bases; unmatched bases: 6. The CDR3 sequence is CASSLGQGYYNEQFF. The CDR3, as DNA: TGTGCCAGCAGTTTAGGACAGGGGTACTATAATGAGCAGTTCTTC.

This clonotype was counted only a few times. The chain couples TRBV7-9 to TRBJ1-5; D not resolved. Trimming stripped 5 bases from V and 0 bases from J, with 14 bases between. Germline V CDR1 and CDR2: SEHNR, FQNEAQ (reference sequence). The CDR3 covers 16 residues. This chain's CDR3 is CASSPSVGYSNQPQHF. The CDR3 nucleotides are TGTGCCAGCAGCCCTAGCGTAGGATATAGCAATCAGCCCCAGCATTTT.

The V call is TRBV9, the J call TRBJ2-6; D is perhaps TRBD1 (5 bases). V was shortened by 0 bases and J by 2 bases, with 12 bases between the two germline ends. CDR3 length equals 17 residues. The germline CDR1 and CDR2 sequences are SGDLS and YYNGEE. This CDR3 reads CASSVGFGRAGANVLTF. In nucleotides, the CDR3 is TGTGCCAGCAGCGTAGGTTTCGGCAGGGCTGGGGCCAACGTCCTGACTTTC.

The sample holds many counts of this clonotype. The genes are TRBV7-9 and TRBJ2-1, with D possibly matching TRBD2 (7 bases). The CDR3 totals 15 residues. V gave up 5 bases and J gave up 3 bases, with 14 bases separating them. Germline V gives CDR1 SEHNR, CDR2 FQNEAQ (reference sequence). CDR3 bases: TGTGCCAGCAGCCCGAGGGGGGGCTTCTACAATGAGCAGTTCTTC. It codes for CASSPRGGFYNEQFF.

This clonotype was observed at least ten times. The V and J genes are TRBV18 and TRBJ2-7, with 8 bases fitting TRBD2. CDR1 KGHSH and CDR2 LQKENI come from the germline V gene. The V and J ends lost 1 base and 1 base, in that order; junction bases with no gene match: 6. The CDR3 runs 16 residues. CDR3 sequence (DNA): TGTGCCAGCTCACCACGGGGCAGCGGGGGTTCCTACGAGCAGTACTTC. This gives the protein CASSPRGSGGSYEQYF.

Only a few counts were recorded for this clonotype. The rearrangement uses TRBV12-3 or TRBV12-4 and TRBJ1-5; D remains ambiguous. CDR3 length: 13 amino acids. Between the trimmed V and J ends, which lost 4 bases and 4 bases, there was a span of 8 bases. The CDR3 protein is CASSWENNQPQHF. The DNA for the CDR3 is TGTGCCAGCAGTTGGGAGAATAATCAGCCCCAGCATTTT.

This clonotype was seen a few times. The genes are TRBV28 and TRBJ2-2; TRBD1 aligns across 7 bases. The CDR3 is 15 amino acids. Germline values: CDR1 MDHEN, CDR2 SYDVKM. The J segment lost 7 bases and the V segment lost 6 bases, leaving 11 bases of the junction unmatched. CDR3 DNA sequence: TGTGCCAGCAGCTACGACAGGGTTGGGAGCGGGGAGCTGTTTTTT. This gives the protein CASSYDRVGSGELFF.

The chain is built from TRBV5-6 and TRBJ1-2; D is possibly TRBD1 (5 bases). V was pared by 3 bases and J by 2 bases, with 8 bases between. Germline lookup yields CDR1 SGHDT and CDR2 YYEEEE. The CDR3 length is 13 residues. This chain's CDR3 is CASSSDKNYGYTF. In DNA form, the CDR3 reads TGTGCCAGCAGCTCGGACAAGAACTATGGCTACACCTTC.

This clonotype was observed a handful of times. The V call is TRBV12-3 or TRBV12-4, the J call TRBJ2-1, with 7 bases identical to TRBD1. The trim removed 6 bases at V and 10 bases at J, leaving 12 bases unmatched. CDR3 length: 14 amino acids. The CDR3 bases are TGTGCCAGCAGGACTGGGGGACAGTCGGGGGAGCAGTTCTTC. Its translation is CASRTGGQSGEQFF.

This rearrangement joins TRBV29-1 to TRBJ2-1; 11 nucleotides align to TRBD2. The V and J ends lost 7 bases and 9 bases, in that order; junction bases with no gene match: 11. This CDR3 region has 14 residues. Germline V gene data show CDR1 as SQVTM and CDR2 as ANQGSEA. In DNA, the CDR3 is TGCAGCGCCAGTGTAGCGGGGGGGCGGGGTGAGCAGTTCTTC. Its protein product is CSASVAGGRGEQFF.

This clonotype turned up a few times. The rearrangement links TRBV7-3 to TRBJ2-2, with a weak D call TRBD2 (5 bases). Germline CDR1 and CDR2: SGHTA and FQGTGA. Trimming removed 5 bases from V and 9 bases from J, with 19 bases in between. The CDR3 is made up of 15 amino acids. The CDR3 spells CASSLQGLDLWELFF. DNA of the CDR3: TGTGCCAGCAGCCTTCAAGGACTGGATCTGTGGGAGCTGTTTTTT.

V gene TRBV12-3 or TRBV12-4 combines with J gene TRBJ1-5; no firm D call. V was trimmed by 1 base and J by 2 bases, leaving 12 bases between them. CDR3 size: 16 residues. CDR3 sequence: CASSLGSQDRNQPQHF. The CDR3 nucleotides read TGTGCCAGCAGTTTAGGGTCCCAGGATCGCAATCAGCCCCAGCATTTT.

The table lists this clonotype with a few counts. The V gene is TRBV7-9, the J gene TRBJ2-5; 10 nucleotides line up with TRBD2. CDR3 size: 15 residues. The germline CDR1 and CDR2 sequences are SEHNR and FQNEAQ (reference sequence). V lost 4 bases and J lost 3; bases outside the gene matches: 5. The CDR3 loop reads CASSWGTSAEETQYF. CDR3 sequence (DNA): TGTGCCAGCAGCTGGGGGACTAGCGCGGAAGAGACCCAGTACTTC. Full variable domain (outside the CDR3, taken from reference TRBV7-9 and TRBJ2-5): DTGVSQNPRHKITKRGQNVTFRCDPISEHNRLYWYRQTLGQGPEFLTYFQNEAQLEKSRLLSDRFSAERPKGSFSTLEIQRTEQGDSAMYLCASSWGTSAEETQYFGPGTRLLVL.

This clonotype was detected ten times or more. V and J are TRBV4-1 and TRBJ2-5, with 7 bases identical to TRBD1. V shed 1 base and J 2 bases; nucleotides not matched to a gene: 7. The CDR3 totals 16 residues. The germline V gene encodes CDR1 MGHRA and CDR2 YSYEKL. CDR3 DNA sequence: TGCGCCAGCAGCCAAGGCCTTACGGACAGGCAAGAGACCCAGTACTTC. Translation gives CASSQGLTDRQETQYF.

There are a few counts of this clonotype. This chain connects TRBV12-3 or TRBV12-4 to TRBJ2-2; a possible D gene is TRBD2 (5 bases). The CDR3 extends over 17 amino acids. Trimming removed 4 bases at V and 1 base at J, with 16 bases between. The CDR3 nucleotides are TGTGCCAGCAGTTCCGATTCCGGGGTGGAGAACACCGGGGAGCTGTTTTTT. It yields the protein CASSSDSGVENTGELFF.

This clonotype was seen at least ten times. The V call is TRBV20-1, the J call TRBJ1-1, with D unclear. V gave up 3 bases and J gave up 0 bases, with 11 bases separating them. Germline V gene sequence: CDR1 DFQATT, CDR2 SNEGSKA (reference sequence). The CDR3 runs to 14 residues. In DNA, the CDR3 is TGCAGTGCTAGTCGCACGAGAGTGAACACTGAAGCTTTCTTT. Encoded protein: CSASRTRVNTEAFF.

This clonotype was counted at least ten times. V usage is TRBV11-2 and J usage is TRBJ2-2, with TRBD1 identical over 9 bases. V lost 5 bases, J lost 4 bases, and 8 bases stayed unmatched. Looked up from germline, CDR1 is SGHAT and CDR2 is FQNNGV. This CDR3 has 16 residues. The DNA for the CDR3 is TGTGCCAGCAGCAAAACTGGACAGGGGAGCACCGGGGAGCTGTTTTTT. This translates into CASSKTGQGSTGELFF.

This clonotype came up many times. The DNA for the CDR3 is TGCGCCAGCAGCTCTACAGGGGTGGGTAATGAGCAGTTCTTC. Translated, it gives CASSSTGVGNEQFF. J is TRBJ2-1 and V is TRBV5-1; 7 nucleotides align to TRBD1. The germline gives CDR1 SGHRS, CDR2 YFSETQ. The CDR3 is made up of 14 amino acids. V trimming: 3 bases; J trimming: 7 bases; junction bases outside the gene matches: 7. Complete variable domain (other parts from reference TRBV5-1 and TRBJ2-1): KAGVTQTPRYLIKTRGQQVTLSCSPISGHRSVSWYQQTPGQGLQFLFEYFSETQRNKGNFPGRFSGRQFSNSRSEMNVSTLELGDSALYLCASSSTGVGNEQFFGPGTRLTVL.

In this sample, this clonotype turned up many times. The CDR3: CSLDSISYEQYV. For the CDR3, the DNA is TGCAGTCTTGACAGTATCTCCTACGAGCAGTACGTC. V usage is TRBV20-1 and J usage is TRBJ2-7, with D possibly matching TRBD1 (5 bases). This CDR3 has 12 residues. Germline V CDR1 and CDR2: DFQATT, SNEGSKA (reference sequence). The ends were cut back, 8 bases at V and 0 bases at J, with 11 bases in the middle.

The rearrangement joins TRBV7-2 to TRBJ2-7; D is unresolved. The CDR3 has 10 residues. Per the germline V gene, CDR1 is SGHTA and CDR2 is FQGNSA. V lost 11 bases and J lost 2, with 7 bases in between. This chain's CDR3 is CAPLTYEQYV. The CDR3 DNA reads as TGTGCCCCTTTAACCTACGAGCAGTACGTC.

The chain joins TRBV20-1 to TRBJ2-7; D remains ambiguous. Germline V gives CDR1 DFQATT, CDR2 SNEGSKA (reference sequence). The CDR3 is 11 amino acids. The V gene lost 1 base and the J gene lost 5 bases, with 6 bases spanning the gap. The CDR3 reads CSARAHHEQYV. The CDR3 nucleotides read TGCAGTGCTAGAGCCCACCACGAGCAGTACGTC.

This chain links TRBV5-6 with TRBJ1-6; 7 bases fit TRBD1. CDR3 length: 15 amino acids. V gave up 5 bases and J gave up 10 bases; unmatched junction bases: 12. Per the germline V gene, CDR1 is SGHDT and CDR2 is YYEEEE. CDR3 coding DNA: TGTGCCAGCAGTCGGACAGGCCTCTGGAGGTCACCCCTCCACTTT. This encodes CASSRTGLWRSPLHF.

The CDR3 region has the DNA TGTGCCAGCAGTTTAAGTCAGGGTAACTATGGCTACACCTTC. Translation: CASSLSQGNYGYTF. The chain joins TRBV28 to TRBJ1-2; tentatively, D is TRBD1 (5 bases). The CDR3 runs to 14 residues. V was trimmed by 2 bases and J by 1 base, leaving 8 bases between them. Per the germline V gene, CDR1 is MDHEN and CDR2 is SYDVKM.

This clonotype has just a few counts. The V call is TRBV9, the J call TRBJ2-2; D remains ambiguous. V lost 2 bases and J 4 bases, leaving 9 bases between the germline ends. The V gene's germline CDR1 is SGDLS and CDR2 YYNGEE. The CDR3 totals 14 residues. The CDR3, as DNA: TGTGCCAGCAGCGTTTCATCGGGCACCGGGGAGCTGTTTTTT. Its protein is CASSVSSGTGELFF.

This clonotype was detected ten times or more. This chain links TRBV12-3 or TRBV12-4 with TRBJ1-5; 10 nucleotides align to TRBD1. This CDR3 is built from 14 residues. The junction had 4 bases not matched to a gene; V was cut back by 6 bases and J by 5 bases. The CDR3 region has the DNA TGTGCCAGCAGGCCCGGGACAGGGGATCAGCCCCAGCATTTT. Its translation is CASRPGTGDQPQHF.

A word on this clonotype: One end of the junction is discordant with germline, which a read error may explain. The CDR3: CASSKESSGGYEQYF. CDR3 DNA: TGCGCCAGCAGCAAAGAGTCGAGCGGGGGCTACGAGCAGTACTTC. The chain uses TRBV4-3 and TRBJ2-7; 8 nucleotides align to TRBD2. This CDR3 has 15 amino acids. Germline CDR1 is LGHNA and CDR2 is YSLEER.

This clonotype is judged medium-sized (0.01 to 0.1%). The V call is TRBV20-1, the J call TRBJ2-1; no clear D. There are 15 residues in the CDR3. V was cut by 0 bases and J by 0 bases, with 9 bases left in between. Germline V gene data show CDR1 as DFQATT and CDR2 as SNEGSKA (reference sequence). CDR3 loop: CSARDLTTSYNEQFF. The CDR3 DNA follows: TGCAGTGCTAGAGATTTGACCACCTCCTACAATGAGCAGTTCTTC.

This chain links TRBV27 with TRBJ1-5; maybe TRBD1 (6 bases). Germline CDR1 is MNHEY and CDR2 is SMNVEV (reference sequence). The CDR3 consists of 13 residues. V was clipped by 6 bases and J by 4 bases, with 10 bases between them. The DNA for the CDR3 is TGTGCCAGCAGAAGGGGGTCGAATCAGCCCCAGCATTTT. This translates into CASRRGSNQPQHF.

This clonotype was detected only a few times. DNA for the CDR3: TGTGCCAGCTCACCAGGGGCGGTCCAAGAGACCCAGTACTTC. It codes for CASSPGAVQETQYF. The chain recombines TRBV18 with TRBJ2-5; maybe TRBD1 (5 bases). V was trimmed by 2 bases and J by 1 base, leaving 8 bases between them. The CDR3 totals 14 residues. Germline lookup yields CDR1 KGHSH and CDR2 LQKENI.